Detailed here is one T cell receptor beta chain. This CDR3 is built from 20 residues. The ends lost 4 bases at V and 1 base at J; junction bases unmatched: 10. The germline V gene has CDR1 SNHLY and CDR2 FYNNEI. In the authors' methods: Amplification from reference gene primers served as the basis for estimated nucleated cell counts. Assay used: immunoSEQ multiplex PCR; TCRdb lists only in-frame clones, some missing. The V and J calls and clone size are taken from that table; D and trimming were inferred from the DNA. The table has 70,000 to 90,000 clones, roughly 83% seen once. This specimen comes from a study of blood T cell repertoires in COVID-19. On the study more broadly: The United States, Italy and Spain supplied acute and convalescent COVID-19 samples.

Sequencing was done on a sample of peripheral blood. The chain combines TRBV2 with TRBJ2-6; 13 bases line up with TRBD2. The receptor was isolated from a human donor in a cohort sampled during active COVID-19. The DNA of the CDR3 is TGTGCCAGCAGTGGACTAGCGGGAGGTCCTTTTTTATCTGGGGCCAACGTCCTGACTTTC. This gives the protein CASSGLAGGPFLSGANVLTF.